These T cell receptor beta chains were read from a single sample in a study of CD8 T cells in Susac syndrome. TCRdb ran MiXCR on the immunoSEQ multiplex PCR reads and lists one entry per CDR3 protein. This sample has over 300,000 distinct CDR3 sequences; just over 90% occur once, and the top ten carry approximately 0.065%. The sequencing input was CD4+ T cells from PBMCs. These receptor sequences come from a human donor with multiple sclerosis. The CDR3 runs from the conserved cysteine through the conserved F or W. Each record gives: CDR3 length, V gene, clone size, J gene, D gene, CDR3 protein, CDR3 DNA. The D gene is left open where the match is weak. Some rows mark clone size as missing; the rest say once, few, many or name a class of expanded clone.

CDR3 length: 16
V gene: TRBV12-5
clone size: -
J gene: TRBJ1-1
D gene: -
CDR3 protein: CASGLVQGTGFTEAFF
CDR3 DNA: TGTGCTAGTGGTTTGGTACAGGGTACAGGTTTTACTGAAGCTTTCTTT

CDR3 length: 16
V gene: TRBV20-1
clone size: -
J gene: TRBJ2-3
D gene: -
CDR3 protein: CSAPPPGTRRTDTQYF
CDR3 DNA: TGCAGTGCTCCTCCCCCCGGGACTCGCCGCACAGATACGCAGTATTTT

CDR3 length: 13
V gene: TRBV29-1
clone size: -
J gene: TRBJ1-1
D gene: -
CDR3 protein: CSVRPTGSTEAFF
CDR3 DNA: TGCAGCGTGCGACCGACAGGTTCCACTGAAGCTTTCTTT

CDR3 length: 16
V gene: TRBV7-2
clone size: -
J gene: TRBJ1-6
D gene: TRBD1
CDR3 protein: CASSLGHRGSGSPLHF
CDR3 DNA: TGTGCGAGCAGCTTAGGGCACAGGGGGTCCGGTTCACCCCTCCACTTT

CDR3 length: 15
V gene: TRBV3-1
clone size: -
J gene: TRBJ2-1
D gene: TRBD1
CDR3 protein: CASSHGTGASNEQFF
CDR3 DNA: TGTGCCAGCAGCCACGGGACAGGGGCGAGTAATGAGCAGTTCTTC

CDR3 length: 14
V gene: TRBV30
clone size: -
J gene: TRBJ2-3
D gene: TRBD1
CDR3 protein: CAWSLTGRADTQYF
CDR3 DNA: TGTGCCTGGAGCCTGACAGGGCGGGCGGATACGCAGTATTTT

CDR3 length: 18
V gene: TRBV20-1
clone size: -
J gene: TRBJ2-6
D gene: TRBD2
CDR3 protein: CSARAPASGSSGANVLTF
CDR3 DNA: TGCAGTGCTAGAGCCCCGGCTAGCGGGAGCTCTGGGGCCAACGTCCTGACTTTC

CDR3 length: 13
V gene: TRBV29-1
clone size: -
J gene: TRBJ1-2
D gene: -
CDR3 protein: CSVALGANYGYTF
CDR3 DNA: TGCAGCGTTGCACTTGGGGCTAACTATGGCTACACCTTC

CDR3 length: 11
V gene: TRBV29-1
clone size: -
J gene: TRBJ1-1
D gene: -
CDR3 protein: CSVAGNPEAFF
CDR3 DNA: TGCAGCGTTGCAGGGAACCCTGAAGCTTTCTTT

CDR3 length: 13
V gene: TRBV29-1
clone size: -
J gene: TRBJ2-5
D gene: -
CDR3 protein: CSVGRGRQETQYF
CDR3 DNA: TGCAGCGTCGGTCGGGGCAGACAAGAGACCCAGTACTTC

CDR3 length: 15
V gene: TRBV6-5
clone size: -
J gene: TRBJ2-7
D gene: -
CDR3 protein: CASSYVGRIGYEQYF
CDR3 DNA: TGTGCCAGCAGTTATGTGGGGAGGATAGGCTACGAGCAGTACTTC

CDR3 length: 13
V gene: TRBV19
clone size: -
J gene: TRBJ2-5
D gene: TRBD1
CDR3 protein: CASRATGGETQYF
CDR3 DNA: TGTGCCAGTAGAGCTACAGGGGGGGAGACCCAGTACTTC

CDR3 length: 15
V gene: TRBV2
clone size: once
J gene: TRBJ1-2
D gene: -
CDR3 protein: CASNQGSHYNYGYTF
CDR3 DNA: TGTGCCAGCAATCAGGGATCCCATTATAACTATGGCTACACCTTC

CDR3 length: 16
V gene: TRBV7-6
clone size: -
J gene: TRBJ1-1
D gene: -
CDR3 protein: CASSLGPWGMNTEAFF
CDR3 DNA: TGTGCCAGCAGTCTGGGACCGTGGGGGATGAACACTGAAGCTTTCTTT

CDR3 length: 15
V gene: TRBV30
clone size: -
J gene: TRBJ2-2
D gene: TRBD2
CDR3 protein: CAWSVDGRVTGELFF
CDR3 DNA: TGTGCCTGGAGTGTCGACGGGAGGGTCACCGGGGAGCTGTTTTTT

CDR3 length: 13
V gene: TRBV19
clone size: -
J gene: TRBJ1-1
D gene: -
CDR3 protein: CASSPQKNTEAFF
CDR3 DNA: TGTGCCAGTAGTCCTCAGAAGAACACTGAAGCTTTCTTT

CDR3 length: 13
V gene: TRBV9
clone size: -
J gene: TRBJ2-1
D gene: -
CDR3 protein: CASSPLAINEQFF
CDR3 DNA: TGTGCCAGCAGTCCCCTAGCTATCAATGAGCAGTTCTTC

CDR3 length: 13
V gene: TRBV20-1
clone size: -
J gene: TRBJ1-1
D gene: -
CDR3 protein: CSAPRRWNTEAFF
CDR3 DNA: TGCAGTGCTCCTCGAAGGTGGAACACTGAAGCTTTCTTT

CDR3 length: 11
V gene: TRBV29-1
clone size: -
J gene: TRBJ2-5
D gene: -
CDR3 protein: CSVELGETQYF
CDR3 DNA: TGCAGCGTTGAACTAGGGGAGACCCAGTACTTC

CDR3 length: 17
V gene: TRBV15
clone size: -
J gene: TRBJ2-3
D gene: TRBD2
CDR3 protein: CATSSGRLALSTDTQYF
CDR3 DNA: TGTGCCACCAGCAGTGGGAGACTAGCGCTGAGCACAGATACGCAGTATTTT

CDR3 length: 17
V gene: TRBV7-9
clone size: -
J gene: TRBJ2-3
D gene: TRBD1
CDR3 protein: CASSLALGQGIADTQYF
CDR3 DNA: TGTGCCAGCAGCTTAGCGCTCGGACAGGGGATCGCAGATACGCAGTATTTT

CDR3 length: 15
V gene: TRBV18
clone size: few
J gene: TRBJ2-5
D gene: TRBD2
CDR3 protein: CASSPGLAGGETQYF
CDR3 DNA: TGTGCCAGCTCACCCGGACTAGCGGGAGGGGAGACCCAGTACTTC

CDR3 length: 13
V gene: TRBV10-3
clone size: -
J gene: TRBJ2-3
D gene: -
CDR3 protein: CAIGGETTDTQYF
CDR3 DNA: TGTGCCATCGGTGGGGAAACCACAGATACGCAGTATTTT

CDR3 length: 13
V gene: TRBV19
clone size: -
J gene: TRBJ1-1
D gene: -
CDR3 protein: CASSALRGTEAFF
CDR3 DNA: TGTGCCAGTAGTGCCCTCAGGGGTACTGAAGCTTTCTTT

CDR3 length: 15
V gene: TRBV7-2
clone size: -
J gene: TRBJ2-4
D gene: -
CDR3 protein: CASSLSPVQGNIQYF
CDR3 DNA: TGTGCCAGCAGCTTATCCCCGGTCCAGGGGAACATTCAGTACTTC

CDR3 length: 16
V gene: TRBV6-1
clone size: -
J gene: TRBJ2-5
D gene: TRBD2
CDR3 protein: CASSRGSGSLPETQYF
CDR3 DNA: TGTGCCAGCAGCAGGGGTAGCGGGAGCCTCCCGGAGACCCAGTACTTC

CDR3 length: 14
V gene: TRBV2
clone size: once
J gene: TRBJ1-5
D gene: -
CDR3 protein: CASSEWREVGTQHF
CDR3 DNA: TGTGCCAGCAGTGAATGGCGGGAGGTAGGGACCCAGCATTTT

CDR3 length: 13
V gene: TRBV2
clone size: -
J gene: TRBJ2-2
D gene: -
CDR3 protein: CASTEGNTGELFF
CDR3 DNA: TGTGCCAGCACTGAAGGGAACACCGGGGAGCTGTTTTTT

CDR3 length: 13
V gene: TRBV11-3
clone size: -
J gene: TRBJ1-5
D gene: -
CDR3 protein: CASSLEVNQPQHF
CDR3 DNA: TGTGCCAGCAGCTTAGAGGTCAATCAGCCCCAGCATTTT

CDR3 length: 14
V gene: TRBV5-4
clone size: -
J gene: TRBJ2-5
D gene: TRBD2
CDR3 protein: CASSTGLGQETQYF
CDR3 DNA: TGTGCCAGCAGCACAGGACTAGGCCAAGAGACCCAGTACTTC

CDR3 length: 12
V gene: TRBV29-1
clone size: -
J gene: TRBJ2-3
D gene: -
CDR3 protein: CSVEGSPDTQYF
CDR3 DNA: TGCAGCGTTGAGGGGAGCCCAGATACGCAGTATTTT

CDR3 length: 13
V gene: TRBV28
clone size: -
J gene: TRBJ1-2
D gene: -
CDR3 protein: CASSSDPIYGYTF
CDR3 DNA: TGTGCCAGCAGTTCCGATCCGATCTATGGCTACACCTTC

CDR3 length: 17
V gene: TRBV10-3
clone size: -
J gene: TRBJ1-2
D gene: TRBD1
CDR3 protein: CAISESRTGGAPYGYTF
CDR3 DNA: TGTGCCATCAGTGAGTCGCGGACAGGGGGCGCCCCCTATGGCTACACCTTC

CDR3 length: 16
V gene: TRBV6-5
clone size: once
J gene: TRBJ2-7
D gene: TRBD2
CDR3 protein: CASSLLAGGNIYEQYF
CDR3 DNA: TGTGCCAGCAGTTTGCTAGCGGGAGGTAACATCTACGAGCAGTACTTC

CDR3 length: 16
V gene: TRBV7-3
clone size: -
J gene: TRBJ2-6
D gene: -
CDR3 protein: CASSLPVGSGANVLTF
CDR3 DNA: TGTGCCAGCAGCCTTCCAGTTGGCTCTGGGGCCAACGTCCTGACTTTC

CDR3 length: 15
V gene: TRBV27
clone size: few
J gene: TRBJ1-2
D gene: -
CDR3 protein: CASSLGPAGNYGYTF
CDR3 DNA: TGTGCCAGCAGTTTAGGGCCGGCAGGGAACTATGGCTACACCTTC

CDR3 length: 14
V gene: TRBV30
clone size: -
J gene: TRBJ2-3
D gene: -
CDR3 protein: CAWTRRKLTDTQYF
CDR3 DNA: TGTGCCTGGACCCGGCGGAAGCTCACAGATACGCAGTATTTT

CDR3 length: 16
V gene: TRBV25-1
clone size: -
J gene: TRBJ2-4
D gene: TRBD1
CDR3 protein: CARETGTEGAKNIQYF
CDR3 DNA: TGTGCCAGAGAGACCGGGACAGAAGGAGCCAAAAACATTCAGTACTTC

CDR3 length: 16
V gene: TRBV14
clone size: -
J gene: TRBJ2-3
D gene: TRBD2
CDR3 protein: CASSQLAALVADTQYF
CDR3 DNA: TGTGCCAGCAGCCAACTAGCGGCCTTGGTTGCAGATACGCAGTATTTT

CDR3 length: 13
V gene: TRBV7-9
clone size: few
J gene: TRBJ2-7
D gene: -
CDR3 protein: CASSLAGIYEQYF
CDR3 DNA: TGTGCCAGCAGCTTAGCTGGGATTTACGAGCAGTACTTC

CDR3 length: 15
V gene: TRBV5-4
clone size: -
J gene: TRBJ2-7
D gene: TRBD2
CDR3 protein: CASSPQRGVSYEQYF
CDR3 DNA: TGTGCCAGCAGCCCCCAGCGGGGGGTCTCCTACGAGCAGTACTTC

CDR3 length: 15
V gene: TRBV7-2
clone size: -
J gene: TRBJ1-4
D gene: -
CDR3 protein: CASSPETGNLEKLFF
CDR3 DNA: TGTGCCAGCAGCCCAGAGACAGGAAACCTTGAAAAACTGTTTTTT

CDR3 length: 16
V gene: TRBV12-3/TRBV12-4
clone size: -
J gene: TRBJ2-6
D gene: -
CDR3 protein: CASSPHRGSGANVLTF
CDR3 DNA: TGTGCCAGCAGTCCACACAGAGGGTCTGGGGCCAACGTCCTGACTTTC

CDR3 length: 16
V gene: TRBV30
clone size: -
J gene: TRBJ1-5
D gene: -
CDR3 protein: CAWSVRGQGRNQPQHF
CDR3 DNA: TGTGCCTGGAGTGTACGAGGGCAGGGCAGAAATCAGCCCCAGCATTTT

CDR3 length: 15
V gene: TRBV5-1
clone size: -
J gene: TRBJ1-1
D gene: -
CDR3 protein: CASSPTTGRNTEAFF
CDR3 DNA: TGCGCCAGCAGCCCGACTACAGGGCGTAACACTGAAGCTTTCTTT

CDR3 length: 15
V gene: TRBV3-1
clone size: -
J gene: TRBJ2-5
D gene: -
CDR3 protein: CASSQDRVGKETQYF
CDR3 DNA: TGTGCCAGCAGCCAAGATCGCGTAGGGAAAGAGACCCAGTACTTC

CDR3 length: 14
V gene: TRBV30
clone size: once
J gene: TRBJ1-4
D gene: -
CDR3 protein: CAWSAGDLNEKLFF
CDR3 DNA: TGTGCCTGGAGTGCCGGAGACCTTAATGAAAAACTGTTTTTT

CDR3 length: 17
V gene: TRBV12-3/TRBV12-4
clone size: -
J gene: TRBJ1-5
D gene: TRBD1
CDR3 protein: CASSTGQIAFSNQPQHF
CDR3 DNA: TGTGCCAGCAGCACGGGACAGATAGCTTTCTCAAATCAGCCCCAGCATTTT

CDR3 length: 21
V gene: TRBV19
clone size: -
J gene: TRBJ2-1
D gene: TRBD2
CDR3 protein: CASSIDTPLAGSRASYNEQFF
CDR3 DNA: TGTGCCAGTAGTATAGATACCCCACTAGCGGGGAGTAGGGCTTCCTACAATGAGCAGTTCTTC

CDR3 length: 15
V gene: TRBV7-9
clone size: -
J gene: TRBJ2-1
D gene: TRBD2
CDR3 protein: CASSRTRGGYNEQFF
CDR3 DNA: TGTGCCAGCAGCAGAACGCGGGGGGGGTACAATGAGCAGTTCTTC

CDR3 length: 14
V gene: TRBV28
clone size: -
J gene: TRBJ2-1
D gene: -
CDR3 protein: CATTGREGYNEQFF
CDR3 DNA: TGTGCCACCACAGGGAGGGAAGGATACAATGAGCAGTTCTTC

CDR3 length: 17
V gene: TRBV18
clone size: -
J gene: TRBJ1-2
D gene: -
CDR3 protein: CASSPFDTRGTNYGYTF
CDR3 DNA: TGTGCCAGCTCACCATTCGACACCCGCGGCACTAACTATGGCTACACCTTC

CDR3 length: 17
V gene: TRBV20-1
clone size: -
J gene: TRBJ1-2
D gene: -
CDR3 protein: CSAQPGSIVGPNYGYTF
CDR3 DNA: TGCAGTGCTCAGCCAGGTTCTATAGTTGGTCCAAACTATGGCTACACCTTC

CDR3 length: 15
V gene: TRBV7-9
clone size: -
J gene: TRBJ2-7
D gene: TRBD2
CDR3 protein: CASSLTSGRANEQYF
CDR3 DNA: TGTGCCAGCAGCTTGACTAGCGGGAGGGCCAACGAGCAGTACTTC

CDR3 length: 13
V gene: TRBV7-2
clone size: -
J gene: TRBJ2-7
D gene: -
CDR3 protein: CASSPHLAYEQYF
CDR3 DNA: TGTGCCAGCAGCCCCCACTTGGCCTACGAGCAGTACTTC

CDR3 length: 15
V gene: TRBV7-3
clone size: once
J gene: TRBJ1-4
D gene: -
CDR3 protein: CASSPNGGPNEKLFF
CDR3 DNA: TGTGCCAGCAGCCCGAATGGGGGGCCTAATGAAAAACTGTTTTTT

CDR3 length: 15
V gene: TRBV19
clone size: -
J gene: TRBJ1-1
D gene: -
CDR3 protein: CASSSLEGGGTEAFF
CDR3 DNA: TGTGCCAGTAGTAGTCTCGAAGGGGGAGGCACTGAAGCTTTCTTT

CDR3 length: 16
V gene: TRBV13
clone size: -
J gene: TRBJ1-1
D gene: -
CDR3 protein: CASSSRATGEDTEAFF
CDR3 DNA: TGTGCCAGCAGCTCCAGAGCGACAGGAGAGGACACTGAAGCTTTCTTT

CDR3 length: 15
V gene: TRBV20-1
clone size: -
J gene: TRBJ1-1
D gene: -
CDR3 protein: CSALGAGSGGTEAFF
CDR3 DNA: TGCAGTGCCCTAGGGGCAGGGTCTGGTGGCACTGAAGCTTTCTTT

CDR3 length: 16
V gene: TRBV6-1
clone size: -
J gene: TRBJ1-2
D gene: TRBD1
CDR3 protein: CASSERGTGFFYGYTF
CDR3 DNA: TGTGCCAGCTCCGAGCGTGGGACAGGTTTTTTCTATGGCTACACCTTC